The rows below give T cell receptor beta chains drawn from one sample of a study of OX40 agonist ivuxolimab in advanced cancers. Repertoires were generated with immunoSEQ multiplex PCR, while TCRdb's copy carries only in-frame clones and drops some. This table holds 70,000 to 95,000 clones, 92% found once. This sample comprised CD4+ or CD8+ T cells sorted from blood, obtained in a trial of the OX40 agonist ivuxolimab. The origin of the receptors is an adult with an advanced solid tumor such as melanoma, head and neck, liver or kidney cancer. Both conserved end residues are part of each CDR3. A D gene is named only where the DNA matches it firmly. Size values are once, few and many counts, or a class for expanded clones, and some rows have none.

DNA | CDR3 | V | D | size | length | J
TGCGCCAGCAGTCAGATTAGCGGGCGCCCCTACGAGCAGTACTTC | CASSQISGRPYEQYF | TRBV23-1 | TRBD2 | few | 15 | TRBJ2-7
TGTGCCAGCAGCCGGGACGGAGGGACCTACAATGAGCAGTTCTTC | CASSRDGGTYNEQFF | TRBV9 | . | . | 15 | TRBJ2-1
TGTGCCATCAGCCGGGACAGGGCCTACGAGCAGTACTTC | CAISRDRAYEQYF | TRBV10-3 | TRBD1 | . | 13 | TRBJ2-7
TGCGCCAGCAGACTGGGACCAGGACAGGGATCCTACGAGCAGTACTTC | CASRLGPGQGSYEQYF | TRBV5-1 | TRBD1 | . | 16 | TRBJ2-7
TGTGCCAGCAGCAGCCTTAAAGAGACCCAGTACTTC | CASSSLKETQYF | TRBV6-5 | . | . | 12 | TRBJ2-5
TGTGCCACCAGCAGAGATTTGCCCAGCTCTGGAAACACCATATATTTT | CATSRDLPSSGNTIYF | TRBV15 | . | . | 16 | TRBJ1-3
TGTGCCAGCAGCTTATCGGCCCCAGATACGCAGTATTTT | CASSLSAPDTQYF | TRBV11-3 | . | . | 13 | TRBJ2-3
TGTGCCAGCTCTACAGAGGGGGGACAGGGGGCCAAAAACATTCAGTACTTC | CASSTEGGQGAKNIQYF | TRBV2 | TRBD1 | . | 17 | TRBJ2-4
TGTGCCTGGAGAGGATCCGGGAATCAGCCCCAGCATTTT | CAWRGSGNQPQHF | TRBV30 | . | . | 13 | TRBJ1-5
TGTGCCAGCCTAATTTTCGCCGGGGAGACCCAGTACTTC | CASLIFAGETQYF | TRBV2 | . | few | 13 | TRBJ2-5
TGTGCCAGCAGTTTAGGGCAGAGCTCAGATACGCAGTATTTT | CASSLGQSSDTQYF | TRBV28 | . | . | 14 | TRBJ2-3
TGTGCCATCAGTGCAGTAGCGGGAGGGACTCCTAGCACAGATACGCAGTATTTT | CAISAVAGGTPSTDTQYF | TRBV10-3 | TRBD2 | . | 18 | TRBJ2-3
TGCGCCAGCAGCTTTAGAGCTAACTACGAGCAGTACTTC | CASSFRANYEQYF | TRBV5-1 | . | . | 13 | TRBJ2-7